These 20 T cell receptor beta chains originate from one sample sequenced in a study of T cell changes during pregnancy in multiple sclerosis. This table comes from immunoSEQ multiplex PCR, and its TCRdb copy is limited to in-frame clones, with some not included. Here the sample spans under 70,000 clones, 92% being singletons. The input for sequencing was CD4+ T cells from peripheral blood mononuclear cells, taken after pregnancy. The source is a female donor with multiple sclerosis, enrolled in a pregnancy study.

V and J are TRBV10-2 and TRBJ2-5, with 13 bases fitting TRBD2. CDR3 size: 15 residues. Looked up from germline, CDR1 is WSHSY and CDR2 is SAAADI. The ends lost 2 bases at V and 4 bases at J; junction bases unmatched: 1. CDR3 sequence: CASSERLAGGETQYF. The CDR3 region has the DNA TGCGCCAGCAGTGAGAGACTAGCGGGAGGAGAGACCCAGTACTTC.

The genes are TRBV5-1 and TRBJ1-3; the D is unclear. The CDR3 spans 15 residues. The ends were cut back, 0 bases at V and 0 bases at J, with 7 bases in the middle. Germline V gene sequence: CDR1 SGHRS, CDR2 YFSETQ. The CDR3 region is CASSLVASSGNTIYF. In nucleotides, the CDR3 is TGCGCCAGCAGCTTGGTTGCCAGCTCTGGAAACACCATATATTTT. The variable domain in full, completed from reference TRBV5-1 and TRBJ1-3, reads KAGVTQTPRYLIKTRGQQVTLSCSPISGHRSVSWYQQTPGQGLQFLFEYFSETQRNKGNFPGRFSGRQFSNSRSEMNVSTLELGDSALYLCASSLVASSGNTIYFGEGSWLTVV.

The rearrangement uses TRBV11-2 and TRBJ2-2; D is possibly TRBD1 (6 bases). The CDR3 length is 17 residues. CDR1 and CDR2 (germline): SGHAT, FQNNGV. The V and J ends lost 6 bases and 5 bases respectively, with 22 bases between them. CDR3 protein: CASRKIWTAHSTGELFF. CDR3 nucleotides: TGTGCCAGCAGGAAGATCTGGACAGCTCATAGTACCGGGGAGCTGTTTTTT.

This sequence joins TRBV2 and TRBJ2-5; TRBD2 matches 9 bases. Trimming removed 11 bases from V and 1 base from J; junction bases left unmatched: 8. CDR1 SNHLY and CDR2 FYNNEI come from the germline V gene. The CDR3 spans 14 residues. The DNA for the CDR3 is TGTGCCGGAACCATAGCGGGGGCCCAAGAGACCCAGTACTTC. This codes for CAGTIAGAQETQYF. Based on the CDR3 plus reference TRBV2 and TRBJ2-5, the full variable domain is EPEVTQTPSHQVTQMGQEVILRCVPISNHLYFYWYRQILGQKVEFLVSFYNNEISEKSEIFDDQFSVERPDGSNFTLKIRSTKLEDSAMYFCAGTIAGAQETQYFGPGTRLLVL.

The CDR3 loop is CASSETLSTGELFF. The DNA of the CDR3 is TGTGCCAGCAGCGAGACTCTCTCCACCGGGGAGCTGTTTTTT. V usage is TRBV7-3 and J usage is TRBJ2-2; D unclear. The CDR3 consists of 14 residues. Trimming cost V 5 bases and J 4 bases, with 11 bases left between them. Per the germline V gene, CDR1 is SGHTA and CDR2 is FQGTGA.

The chain links TRBV27 to TRBJ1-2; TRBD1 matches at 9 bases. There are 14 residues in the CDR3. CDR1 is MNHEY, CDR2 SMNVEV, per germline (reference sequence). The junction had 9 bases not matched to a gene; V was cut back by 6 bases and J by 7 bases. CDR3 region: CASSRLQGARGYTF. The CDR3 region has the DNA TGTGCCAGCAGCAGACTACAGGGGGCGCGTGGCTACACCTTC.

The chain couples TRBV11-2 to TRBJ1-4, with 9 bases lining up with TRBD1. This CDR3 has 15 residues. Germline V gives CDR1 SGHAT, CDR2 FQNNGV. J gave up 8 bases and V 3 bases, and 7 bases lay outside the gene matches. CDR3 amino acids: CASSLGTGYVEKLFF. The CDR3 region has the DNA TGTGCCAGCAGCTTGGGGACAGGGTATGTCGAAAAACTGTTTTTT.

J is TRBJ1-1 and V is TRBV18; D unclear. The CDR3 length is 14 residues. The V gene's germline CDR1 is KGHSH and CDR2 LQKENI. Trimming cost V 0 bases and J 5 bases, with 10 bases left between them. The chain's CDR3 is CASSPPREGTEAFF. The CDR3 region has the DNA TGTGCCAGCTCACCACCCCGGGAAGGGACTGAAGCTTTCTTT. The full variable domain, with the rest looked up from reference TRBV18 and TRBJ1-1, is NAGVMQNPRHLVRRRGQEARLRCSPMKGHSHVYWYRQLPEEGLKFMVYLQKENIIDESGMPKERFSAEFPKEGPSILRIQQVVRGDSAAYFCASSPPREGTEAFFGQGTRLTVV.

This sequence joins TRBV27 and TRBJ2-3, with a possible D match to TRBD2 (6 bases). The CDR3 spans 15 residues. With 4 bases removed from V and 6 bases from J, the gap between germline ends came to 17 bases. CDR1 and CDR2 (germline): MNHEY, SMNVEV (reference sequence). The CDR3, as DNA: TGTGCCAGCAGTTCTTACTTCTCCGGAGGGGATACGCAGTATTTT. Amino acids: CASSSYFSGGDTQYF.

The chain joins TRBV30 to TRBJ2-1, with a weak D call TRBD1 (6 bases). The CDR3 runs to 11 residues. Germline V gene sequence: CDR1 GTSNPN, CDR2 SVGIG (reference sequence). Trimming pared 4 bases from V and 9 bases from J, leaving 10 bases between. For the CDR3, the DNA is TGTGCCTGGAACCGAGGGGGTGAGCAGTTCTTC. Translated, it gives CAWNRGGEQFF. Full variable domain (remainder filled in from reference TRBV30 and TRBJ2-1): SQTIHQWPATLVQPVGSPLSLECTVEGTSNPNLYWYRQAAGRGLQLLFYSVGIGQISSEVPQNLSASRPQDRQFILSSKKLLLSDSGFYLCAWNRGGEQFFGPGTRLTVL.

CDR3 DNA: TGTGCCAGCAGCCACGGGAGTCAGCCCCAGCATTTT. Translated: CASSHGSQPQHF. The chain combines TRBV11-2 with TRBJ1-5; D is ambiguous. There are 12 residues in the CDR3. The V gene's germline CDR1 is SGHAT and CDR2 FQNNGV. Trimming removed 5 bases at V and 6 bases at J, with 8 bases between.

This sequence joins TRBV7-9 and TRBJ2-5; D remains ambiguous. Per the germline V gene, CDR1 is SEHNR and CDR2 is FQNEAQ (reference sequence). The CDR3 extends over 16 amino acids. Trimming stripped 5 bases from V and 0 bases from J, with 16 bases between. The CDR3 region is CASSPDSSHYQETQYF. For the CDR3, the DNA is TGTGCCAGCAGCCCAGATTCCTCCCATTACCAAGAGACCCAGTACTTC.

CDR3 coding DNA: TGTGCCAGCAGCTTGGGGGCGGGACAGGGGGCTACTGAAGCTTTCTTT. Its protein product is CASSLGAGQGATEAFF. The chain couples TRBV5-6 to TRBJ1-1; TRBD1 matches 12 bases. There are 16 residues in the CDR3. Germline assignment: CDR1 SGHDT and CDR2 YYEEEE. After removal of 0 bases from V and 5 bases from J, the junction contained 5 bases not matched to a gene.

Here the CDR3 reads CASTPWTGPSYEQYF. CDR3 coding DNA: TGTGCCAGCACCCCCTGGACAGGGCCCTCCTACGAGCAGTACTTC. The chain couples TRBV28 to TRBJ2-7; TRBD1 agrees at 8 bases. V lost 7 bases and J lost 0; bases outside the gene matches: 8. CDR3 length: 15 amino acids. Per germline, CDR1 MDHEN and CDR2 SYDVKM.

This chain uses TRBV5-8 with TRBJ2-1; 14 positions match TRBD2. Germline assignment: CDR1 SGHTS and CDR2 YDEGEE. This CDR3 is 14 amino acids long. Trimming removed 7 bases from V and 6 bases from J; junction bases left unmatched: 3. The CDR3 loop is CASGGLAGGNEQFF. The DNA for the CDR3 is TGTGCCAGCGGTGGACTAGCGGGAGGCAATGAGCAGTTCTTC.

The sample holds a few counts of this clone. The V and J genes are TRBV5-1 and TRBJ2-3; possibly TRBD1 for D (5 bases). The germline V and J ends were trimmed by 2 bases and 2 bases, with 9 bases remaining between them. This CDR3 spans 14 amino acids. Germline CDR1 and CDR2: SGHRS and YFSETQ. Here the CDR3 reads CASSFQGYTDTQYF. In DNA, the CDR3 is TGCGCCAGCAGCTTTCAGGGCTACACAGATACGCAGTATTTT.

The rearrangement uses TRBV5-1 and TRBJ2-7, with 14 bases identical to TRBD2. The CDR3 runs 16 residues. V shed 4 bases, J shed 5 bases, and the junction held 8 bases outside the gene matches. The germline CDR1 and CDR2 sequences are SGHRS and YFSETQ. The CDR3 loop reads CASSPRLAGGLNEQYF. The CDR3 coding sequence is TGCGCCAGCAGCCCACGACTAGCGGGAGGGCTGAACGAGCAGTACTTC.

V gene TRBV5-4 combines with J gene TRBJ1-3; 12 bases align to TRBD1. This CDR3 comprises 16 residues. V lost 4 bases and J lost 2; bases outside the gene matches: 4. Germline V gene sequence: CDR1 SGHNT, CDR2 YYREEE (reference sequence). The CDR3 sequence: CASSLGTGGTGNTIYF. Written as DNA, the CDR3 is TGTGCCAGCAGCCTGGGGACAGGGGGCACTGGAAACACCATATATTTT.

This clone was recorded only once. This chain joins TRBV2 and TRBJ2-7, with 8 positions matching TRBD2. The germline CDR1 and CDR2 sequences are SNHLY and FYNNEI. The CDR3 covers 13 residues. J gave up 1 base and V 7 bases, and 3 bases lay outside the gene matches. As DNA, the CDR3 is TGTGCCAGCACGCGGGAGGTGTCCTACGAGCAGTACTTC. Amino acid sequence: CASTREVSYEQYF.

The rearrangement joins TRBV5-1 to TRBJ1-6, with 7 bases that match TRBD1. The germline CDR1 and CDR2 sequences are SGHRS and YFSETQ. The CDR3 sequence is 13 residues long. The trim removed 5 bases at V and 6 bases at J, leaving 2 bases unmatched. The CDR3 is CASRDRLNSPLHF. Here the CDR3 DNA reads TGCGCCAGCAGGGACAGGCTTAATTCACCCCTCCACTTT.